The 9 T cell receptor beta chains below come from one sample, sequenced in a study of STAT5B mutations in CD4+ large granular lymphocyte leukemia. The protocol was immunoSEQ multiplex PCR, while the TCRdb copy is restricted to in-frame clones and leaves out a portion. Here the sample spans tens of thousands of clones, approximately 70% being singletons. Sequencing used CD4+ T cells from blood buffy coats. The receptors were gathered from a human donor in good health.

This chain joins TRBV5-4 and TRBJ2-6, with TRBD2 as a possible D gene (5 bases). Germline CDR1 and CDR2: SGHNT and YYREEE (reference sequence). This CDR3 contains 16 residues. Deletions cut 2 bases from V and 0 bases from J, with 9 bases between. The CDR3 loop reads CASSFDGSSGANVLTF. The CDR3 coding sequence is TGTGCCAGCAGCTTCGATGGGAGCTCTGGGGCCAACGTCCTGACTTTC. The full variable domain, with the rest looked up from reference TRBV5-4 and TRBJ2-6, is ETGVTQSPTHLIKTRGQQVTLRCSSQSGHNTVSWYQQALGQGPQFIFQYYREEENGRGNFPPRFSGLQFPNYSSELNVNALELDDSALYLCASSFDGSSGANVLTFGAGSRLTVL.

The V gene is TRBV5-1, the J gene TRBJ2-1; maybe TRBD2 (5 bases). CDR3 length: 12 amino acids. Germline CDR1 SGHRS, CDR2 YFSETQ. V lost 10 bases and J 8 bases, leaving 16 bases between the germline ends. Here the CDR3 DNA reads TGCGCCGGACGAGGGAATGGGGATGAGCAGTTCTTC. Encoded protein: CAGRGNGDEQFF.

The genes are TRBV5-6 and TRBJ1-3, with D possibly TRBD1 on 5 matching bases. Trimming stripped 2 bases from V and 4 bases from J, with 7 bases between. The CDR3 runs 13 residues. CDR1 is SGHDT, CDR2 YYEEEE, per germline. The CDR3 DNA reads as TGTGCCAGCAGCTTTCCAGGGGGAAACACCATATATTTT. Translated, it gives CASSFPGGNTIYF.

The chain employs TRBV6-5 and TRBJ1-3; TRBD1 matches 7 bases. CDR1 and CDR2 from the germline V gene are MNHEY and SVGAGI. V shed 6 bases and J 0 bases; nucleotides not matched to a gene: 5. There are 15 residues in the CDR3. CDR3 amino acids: CASSRQGPSGNTIYF. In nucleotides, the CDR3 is TGTGCCAGCAGCCGACAGGGTCCCTCTGGAAACACCATATATTTT.

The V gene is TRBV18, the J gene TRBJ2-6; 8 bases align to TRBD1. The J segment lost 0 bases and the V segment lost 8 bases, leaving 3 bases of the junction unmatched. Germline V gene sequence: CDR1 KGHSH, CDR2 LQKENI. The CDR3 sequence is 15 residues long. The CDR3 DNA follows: TGTGCCAGCGGACAGGGACTCTCTGGGGCCAACGTCCTGACTTTC. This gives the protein CASGQGLSGANVLTF.

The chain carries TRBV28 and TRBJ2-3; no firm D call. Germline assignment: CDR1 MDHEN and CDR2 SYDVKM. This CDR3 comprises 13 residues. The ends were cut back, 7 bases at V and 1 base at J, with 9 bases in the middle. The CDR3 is CASKVLRTDTQYF. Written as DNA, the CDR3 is TGTGCCAGCAAGGTCCTACGCACAGATACGCAGTATTTT.

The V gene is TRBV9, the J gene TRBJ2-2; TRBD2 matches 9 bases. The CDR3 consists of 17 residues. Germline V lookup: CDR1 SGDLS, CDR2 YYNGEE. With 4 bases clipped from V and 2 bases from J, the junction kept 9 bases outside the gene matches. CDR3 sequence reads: CASSSPAGGSNTGELFF. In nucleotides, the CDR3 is TGTGCCAGCAGCTCACCCGCGGGGGGGAGCAACACCGGGGAGCTGTTTTTT.

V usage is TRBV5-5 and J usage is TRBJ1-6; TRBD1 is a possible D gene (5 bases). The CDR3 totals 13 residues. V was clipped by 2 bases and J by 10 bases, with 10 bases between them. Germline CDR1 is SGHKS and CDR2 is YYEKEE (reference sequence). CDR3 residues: CASSFQGPSPLHF. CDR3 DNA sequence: TGTGCCAGCAGCTTTCAGGGCCCCTCACCCCTCCACTTT.

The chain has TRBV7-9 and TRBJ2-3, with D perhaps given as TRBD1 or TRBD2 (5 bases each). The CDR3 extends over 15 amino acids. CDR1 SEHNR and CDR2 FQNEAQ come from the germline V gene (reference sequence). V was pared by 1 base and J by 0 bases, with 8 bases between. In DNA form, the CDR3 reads TGTGCCAGCAGCTTAGGGGGACCCAGCACAGATACGCAGTATTTT. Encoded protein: CASSLGGPSTDTQYF.